This section outlines one TCR beta chain sequence together with its context. The target antigen is unknown. This record belongs to a study of T cell repertoires in cytomegalovirus infection. Study-wide background: CMV infection plus the matching HLA type was flagged by public TCR beta signatures.

TCRdb re-called the reads with MiXCR, one entry per CDR3 protein. The table includes about 900,000 distinct CDR3 sequences, about 33% detected once. The CDR3 extends over 16 amino acids. The germline V gene encodes CDR1 MNHEY and CDR2 SVGEGT. V was trimmed by 2 bases and J by 1 base, leaving 14 bases between them. The clonotype originates from a human donor in good health (CMV status not recorded). Some clones in this sample may be carry-over from other donors' samples. The chain employs TRBV6-2 or TRBV6-3 and TRBJ1-1, with D tentatively TRBD1 (5 bases). The material sequenced was cultured CD8+ T cells from PBMCs, taken from culture after CMV antigen stimulation. CDR3 DNA: TGTGCCAGCAGTTACGGTAGGGGTACAAGGAACACTGAAGCTTTCTTT. Translating gives CASSYGRGTRNTEAFF.